The 17 T cell receptor beta chains below were found in one sample sequenced in a study of beta chain features in type 1 diabetes. The whole isolated RNA underwent reverse transcription, so sequencing captured expressed TCRB transcripts. The table came from immunoSEQ multiplex PCR; TCRdb's copy has only in-frame clones and leaves some out. The sample shows 120,000 or so clones, 15% to 20% of them seen only once. Antigens for these TCRs are unknown. Study outcomes and limitations: Shorter TCRB CDR3s, moderately but significantly so, marked every one of the four CD4+ subsets in Type 1 diabetes patients.

The specimen was central memory CD4+ T cells from blood. The receptors originated from a man aged 25 to 40 with type 1 diabetes.

The chain recombines TRBV19 with TRBJ2-6, with 9 bases lining up with TRBD1. V lost 6 bases to trimming and J lost 0 bases; unmatched junction nucleotides: 6. The CDR3 consists of 17 residues. The germline V gene encodes CDR1 LNHDA and CDR2 SQIVND (reference sequence). The CDR3 reads CASSHGTGISGANVLTF. The CDR3 DNA follows: TGTGCCAGTAGCCACGGGACAGGGATCTCTGGGGCCAACGTCCTGACTTTC.

The chain is built from TRBV6-6 and TRBJ1-1; D is unresolved. Germline loops: CDR1 MNHNY, CDR2 SVGAGI (reference sequence). Trimming left V 6 bases short and J 1 base short, with 3 bases between. The CDR3 loop spans 11 amino acids. DNA of the CDR3: TGTGCCAGCAGGGAGAACACTGAAGCTTTCTTT. This translates into CASRENTEAFF.

This clone has a handful of counts. The chain has TRBV14 and TRBJ1-4; 8 bases line up with TRBD1. The germline gives CDR1 SGHDN, CDR2 FVKESK. The junction had 11 bases not matched to a gene; V was cut back by 5 bases and J by 9 bases. This CDR3 has 15 residues. The CDR3 DNA sequence: TGTGCCAGCAGCTATGGACAGGGCACGTTGAAAAAACTGTTTTTT. Its protein product is CASSYGQGTLKKLFF. The full variable domain, rest sourced from reference TRBV14 and TRBJ1-4, is EAGVTQFPSHSVIEKGQTVTLRCDPISGHDNLYWYRRVMGKEIKFLLHFVKESKQDESGMPNNRFLAERTGGTYSTLKVQPAELEDSGVYFCASSYGQGTLKKLFFGSGTQLSVL.

The genes are TRBV7-2 and TRBJ1-1; D not certain. The germline V gene has CDR1 SGHTA and CDR2 FQGNSA. Trimming pared 4 bases from V and 4 bases from J, leaving 4 bases between. The CDR3 runs to 11 residues. CDR3: CASSSPTEAFF. DNA of the CDR3: TGTGCCAGCAGCTCCCCCACTGAAGCTTTCTTT.

This clone turned up a few times. J is TRBJ1-1 and V is TRBV2; D perhaps matches TRBD1 (5 bases). The CDR3 spans 14 residues. Per germline, CDR1 SNHLY and CDR2 FYNNEI. Trimming removed 5 bases from V and 1 base from J, with 11 bases in between. The CDR3 sequence is CASSSQGPNTEAFF. DNA for the CDR3: TGTGCCAGCAGTTCGCAGGGCCCGAACACTGAAGCTTTCTTT.

This clone was seen a few times. The sample contains more than one DNA sequence encoding this CDR3. J is TRBJ2-5 and V is TRBV18; TRBD1 aligns across 8 bases. The length of the CDR3 is 15 residues. CDR1 is KGHSH, CDR2 LQKENI, per germline. V was pared by 3 bases and J by 1 base, with 4 bases of the junction left unmatched. The CDR3 loop is CASSPGTGLQETQYF. Here the CDR3 DNA reads TGTGCCAGCTCACCCGGGACAGGACTCCAAGAGACCCAGTACTTC.

This clone was seen a handful of times. The chain recombines TRBV28 with TRBJ1-2; weak D call: TRBD1 (6 bases). The V end lost 4 bases, the J end lost 6 bases, and 15 bases lay between the germline ends. CDR1 and CDR2 from the germline V gene are MDHEN and SYDVKM. This CDR3 has 14 residues. The CDR3 coding sequence is TGTGCCAGCAGTTCAAACAGGGTGGCGAATGGCTACACCTTC. This encodes CASSSNRVANGYTF.

This chain joins TRBV7-2 and TRBJ2-5; D uncertain. The CDR3 extends over 13 amino acids. Germline assignment: CDR1 SGHTA and CDR2 FQGNSA. V dropped 7 bases and J dropped 2 bases, with 11 bases sitting between them. The CDR3 spells CASTRQTQETQYF. CDR3 nucleotide sequence: TGTGCCAGCACGCGGCAGACTCAAGAGACCCAGTACTTC.

The sample holds a few counts of this clone. The rearrangement uses TRBV9 and TRBJ2-1, with 9 nucleotides matching TRBD1. The CDR3 has 19 residues. Germline CDR1 and CDR2: SGDLS and YYNGEE. The junction had 14 bases not matched to a gene; V was cut back by 4 bases and J by 0 bases. CDR3 amino acids: CASSPGTGPSSSSYNEQFF. As DNA, the CDR3 is TGTGCCAGCAGCCCCGGGACAGGGCCATCCTCAAGCTCCTACAATGAGCAGTTCTTC.

This clone was seen more than once but under ten times. The rearrangement uses TRBV6-1 and TRBJ1-6; 10 nucleotides line up with TRBD1. Germline loops: CDR1 MNHNS, CDR2 SASEGT. Unmatched junction bases numbered 6, after V lost 6 bases and J lost 7 bases. The CDR3 is 15 amino acids. The CDR3 DNA reads TGTGCCAGCAGCCCAGGACAGGGGGACAATTCACCCCTCCACTTT. It translates to CASSPGQGDNSPLHF.

This clone was seen more than once but under ten times. This sequence joins TRBV28 and TRBJ1-2, with no clear D. The V gene's germline CDR1 is MDHEN and CDR2 SYDVKM. V lost 1 base, J lost 11 bases, and 11 bases lay in between. This CDR3 is built from 12 residues. The CDR3 DNA is TGTGCCAGCAGTTTATTGGCAGGCCTTTACACCTTC. Protein: CASSLLAGLYTF.

This clone was picked up a small number of times. The chain uses TRBV14 and TRBJ1-1; no reliable D call. Germline CDR1 SGHDN, CDR2 FVKESK. The CDR3 sequence is 13 residues long. The V end lost 1 base, the J end lost 10 bases, and 13 bases lay between the germline ends. The CDR3 DNA reads as TGTGCCAGCAGCCAAGTTGCGACAACCCCAGCTTTCTTT. Translating gives CASSQVATTPAFF.

The rearrangement links TRBV6-5 to TRBJ2-7; 10 bases fit TRBD1. Germline CDR1 reads MNHEY; CDR2 reads SVGAGI. Germline trimming cut 7 bases from V and 3 bases from J; bases unmatched to any gene: 6. This CDR3 has 14 residues. CDR3 DNA: TGTGCCAGCAATCGGGACAGGGGACGCTACGAGCAGTACTTC. This translates into CASNRDRGRYEQYF.

This clone was seen a handful of times. The chain links TRBV4-2 to TRBJ2-4; D ambiguous. V lost 0 bases, J lost 7 bases, and 16 bases lay in between. From germline, CDR1 is LGHNA and CDR2 YNFKEQ. CDR3 length equals 16 residues. The DNA of the CDR3 is TGTGCCAGCAGCCAAGAAATTGGGTACGGAAAGAACATTCAGTACTTC. This translates into CASSQEIGYGKNIQYF.

The chain recombines TRBV15 with TRBJ2-3; D is possibly TRBD1 (5 bases). This CDR3 has 14 residues. Germline V gene data show CDR1 as LNHNV and CDR2 as YYDKDF (reference sequence). With 5 bases removed from V and 6 bases from J, the gap between germline ends came to 15 bases. CDR3 region: CATSGAGHVDTQYF. In nucleotides, the CDR3 is TGTGCCACCAGCGGTGCAGGGCATGTCGATACGCAGTATTTT.

The chain carries TRBV5-1 and TRBJ2-7; TRBD1 aligns across 7 bases. V was pared by 2 bases and J by 5 bases, with 10 bases of the junction left unmatched. The germline V gene has CDR1 SGHRS and CDR2 YFSETQ. The CDR3 is 15 amino acids. This CDR3 reads CASSLAGTAYNEQYF. The CDR3 region has the DNA TGCGCCAGCAGCTTAGCCGGGACAGCGTATAACGAGCAGTACTTC.

This CDR3 is CASSETSGFNEQFF. The CDR3 bases are TGCGCCAGCAGCGAGACTAGCGGATTTAATGAGCAGTTCTTC. This sequence joins TRBV5-1 and TRBJ2-1; 9 bases line up with TRBD2. V was pared by 4 bases and J by 7 bases, with 6 bases of the junction left unmatched. CDR3 length: 14 residues. Germline lookup yields CDR1 SGHRS and CDR2 YFSETQ.